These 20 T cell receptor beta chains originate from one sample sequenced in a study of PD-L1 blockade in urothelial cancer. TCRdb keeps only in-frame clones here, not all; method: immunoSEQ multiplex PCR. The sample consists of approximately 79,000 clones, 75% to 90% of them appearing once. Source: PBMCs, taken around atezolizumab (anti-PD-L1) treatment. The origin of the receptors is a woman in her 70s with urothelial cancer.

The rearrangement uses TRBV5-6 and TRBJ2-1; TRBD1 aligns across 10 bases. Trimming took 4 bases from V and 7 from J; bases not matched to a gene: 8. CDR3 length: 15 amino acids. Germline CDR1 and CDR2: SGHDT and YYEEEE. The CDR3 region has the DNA TGTGCCAGCAGCGCGGGACAGGGGATCATAAATGAGCAGTTCTTC. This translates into CASSAGQGIINEQFF.

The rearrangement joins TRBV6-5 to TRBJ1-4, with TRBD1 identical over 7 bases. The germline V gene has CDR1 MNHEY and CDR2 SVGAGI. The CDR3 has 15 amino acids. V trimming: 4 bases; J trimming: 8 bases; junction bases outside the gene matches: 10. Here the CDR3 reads CASSSQTGREEKLFF. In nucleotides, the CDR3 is TGTGCCAGCAGTTCACAGACAGGGAGAGAAGAAAAACTGTTTTTT.

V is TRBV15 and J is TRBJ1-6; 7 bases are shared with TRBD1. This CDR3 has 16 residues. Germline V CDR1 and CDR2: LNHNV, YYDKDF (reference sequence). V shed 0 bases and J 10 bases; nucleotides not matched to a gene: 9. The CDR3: CATSRDRGDVGSPLHF. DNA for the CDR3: TGTGCCACCAGCAGAGACAGGGGGGATGTGGGGTCACCCCTCCACTTT.

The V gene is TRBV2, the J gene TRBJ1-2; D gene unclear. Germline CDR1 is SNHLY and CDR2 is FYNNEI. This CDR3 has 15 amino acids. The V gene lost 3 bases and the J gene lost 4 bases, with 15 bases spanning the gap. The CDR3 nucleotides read TGTGCCAGCAGTGATGTGGGCTCAGGCTCCTATGGCTACACCTTC. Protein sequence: CASSDVGSGSYGYTF. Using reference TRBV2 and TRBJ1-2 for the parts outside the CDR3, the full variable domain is EPEVTQTPSHQVTQMGQEVILRCVPISNHLYFYWYRQILGQKVEFLVSFYNNEISEKSEIFDDQFSVERPDGSNFTLKIRSTKLEDSAMYFCASSDVGSGSYGYTFGSGTRLTVV.

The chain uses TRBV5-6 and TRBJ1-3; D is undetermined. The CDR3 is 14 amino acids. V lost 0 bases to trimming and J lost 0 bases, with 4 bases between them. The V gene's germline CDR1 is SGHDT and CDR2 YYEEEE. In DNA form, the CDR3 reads TGTGCCAGCAGCTTGGCCAACTCTGGAAACACCATATATTTT. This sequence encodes CASSLANSGNTIYF.

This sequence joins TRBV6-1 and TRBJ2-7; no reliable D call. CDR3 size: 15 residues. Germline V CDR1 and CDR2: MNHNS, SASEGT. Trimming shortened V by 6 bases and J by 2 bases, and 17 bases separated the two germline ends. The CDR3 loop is CASRRGPAEAYEQYF. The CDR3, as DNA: TGTGCCAGCAGAAGAGGTCCGGCAGAGGCCTACGAGCAGTACTTC.

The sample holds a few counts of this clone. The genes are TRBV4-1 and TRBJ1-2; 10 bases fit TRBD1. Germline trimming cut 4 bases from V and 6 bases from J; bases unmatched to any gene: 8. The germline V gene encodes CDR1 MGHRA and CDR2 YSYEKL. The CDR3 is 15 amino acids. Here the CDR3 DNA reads TGCGCCAGCAGCCTCGGGACAGGGGTTCGGAATGGCTACACCTTC. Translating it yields CASSLGTGVRNGYTF.

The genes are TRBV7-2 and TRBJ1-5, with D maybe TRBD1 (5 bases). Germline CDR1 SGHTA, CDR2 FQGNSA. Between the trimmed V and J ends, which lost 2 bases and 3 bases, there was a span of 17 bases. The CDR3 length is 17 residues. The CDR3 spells CASSLSIGDRVNQPQHF. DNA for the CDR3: TGTGCCAGCAGCTTAAGTATAGGAGACAGAGTCAATCAGCCCCAGCATTTT.

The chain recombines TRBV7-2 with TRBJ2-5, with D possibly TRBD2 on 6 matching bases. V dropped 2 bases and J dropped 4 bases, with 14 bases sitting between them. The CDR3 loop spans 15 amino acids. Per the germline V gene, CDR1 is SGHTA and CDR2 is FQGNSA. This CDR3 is CASSLPSSARETQYF. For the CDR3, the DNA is TGTGCCAGCAGCTTACCGTCTAGCGCACGAGAGACCCAGTACTTC.

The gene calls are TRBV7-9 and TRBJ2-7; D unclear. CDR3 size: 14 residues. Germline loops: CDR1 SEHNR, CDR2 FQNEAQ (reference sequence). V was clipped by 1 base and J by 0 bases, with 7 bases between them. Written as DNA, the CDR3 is TGTGCCAGCAGCTTAGAACCGGGCTCCTACGAGCAGTACTTC. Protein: CASSLEPGSYEQYF. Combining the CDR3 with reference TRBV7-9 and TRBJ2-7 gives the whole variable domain DTGVSQNPRHKITKRGQNVTFRCDPISEHNRLYWYRQTLGQGPEFLTYFQNEAQLEKSRLLSDRFSAERPKGSFSTLEIQRTEQGDSAMYLCASSLEPGSYEQYFGPGTRLTVT.

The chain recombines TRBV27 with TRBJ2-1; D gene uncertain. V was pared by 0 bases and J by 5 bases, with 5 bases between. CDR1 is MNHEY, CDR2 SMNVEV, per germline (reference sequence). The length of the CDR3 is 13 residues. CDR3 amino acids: CASSLSANNEQFF. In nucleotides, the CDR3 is TGTGCCAGCAGTTTATCGGCCAACAATGAGCAGTTCTTC.

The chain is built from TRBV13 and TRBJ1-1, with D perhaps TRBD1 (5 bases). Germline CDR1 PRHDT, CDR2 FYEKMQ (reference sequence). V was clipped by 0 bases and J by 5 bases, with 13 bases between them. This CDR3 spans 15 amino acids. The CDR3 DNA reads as TGTGCCAGCAGCTTAGGGGGGGGTTACGGGACTGAAGCTTTCTTT. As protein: CASSLGGGYGTEAFF.

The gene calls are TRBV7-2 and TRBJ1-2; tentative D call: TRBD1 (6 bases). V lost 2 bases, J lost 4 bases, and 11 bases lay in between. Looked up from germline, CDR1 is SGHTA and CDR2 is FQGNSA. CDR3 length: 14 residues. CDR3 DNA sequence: TGTGCCAGCAGCTTAAACAGGGAAGGCTATGGCTACACCTTC. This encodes CASSLNREGYGYTF.

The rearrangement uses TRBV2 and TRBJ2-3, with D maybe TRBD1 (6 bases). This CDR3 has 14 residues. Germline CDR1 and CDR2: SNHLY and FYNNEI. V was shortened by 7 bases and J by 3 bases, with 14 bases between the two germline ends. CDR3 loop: CASKRGWGTDTQYF. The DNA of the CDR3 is TGTGCCAGCAAAAGGGGGTGGGGGACAGATACGCAGTATTTT.

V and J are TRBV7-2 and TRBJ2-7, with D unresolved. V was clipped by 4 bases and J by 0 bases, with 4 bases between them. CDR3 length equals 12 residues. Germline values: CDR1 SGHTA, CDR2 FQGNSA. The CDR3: CASSSVSYEQYF. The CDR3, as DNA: TGTGCCAGCAGCTCCGTCTCCTACGAGCAGTACTTC.

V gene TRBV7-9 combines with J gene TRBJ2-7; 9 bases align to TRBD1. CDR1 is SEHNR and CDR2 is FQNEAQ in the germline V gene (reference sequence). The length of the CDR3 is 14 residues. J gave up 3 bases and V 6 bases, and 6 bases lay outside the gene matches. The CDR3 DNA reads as TGTGCCAGCAGGGGGGGACAGGGTAACTACGAGCAGTACTTC. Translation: CASRGGQGNYEQYF.

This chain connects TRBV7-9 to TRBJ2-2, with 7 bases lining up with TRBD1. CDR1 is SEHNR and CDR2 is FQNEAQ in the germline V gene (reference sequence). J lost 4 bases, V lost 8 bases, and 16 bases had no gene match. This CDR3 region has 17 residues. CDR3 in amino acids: CASGNVRDSPLTGELFF. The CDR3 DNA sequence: TGTGCCAGCGGCAACGTCCGGGACAGCCCCCTCACCGGGGAGCTGTTTTTT.

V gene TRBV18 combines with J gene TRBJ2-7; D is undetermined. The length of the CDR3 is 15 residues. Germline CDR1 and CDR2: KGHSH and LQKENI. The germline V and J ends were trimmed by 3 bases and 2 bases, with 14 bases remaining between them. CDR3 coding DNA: TGTGCCAGCTCACCCCTGGTGGGCAGGCCCTACGAGCAGTACTTC. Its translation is CASSPLVGRPYEQYF.

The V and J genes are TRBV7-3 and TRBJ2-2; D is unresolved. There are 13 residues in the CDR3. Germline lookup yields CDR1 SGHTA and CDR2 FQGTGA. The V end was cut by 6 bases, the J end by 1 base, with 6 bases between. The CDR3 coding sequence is TGTGCCAGCAGTACGGGGAACACCGGGGAGCTGTTTTTT. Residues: CASSTGNTGELFF.

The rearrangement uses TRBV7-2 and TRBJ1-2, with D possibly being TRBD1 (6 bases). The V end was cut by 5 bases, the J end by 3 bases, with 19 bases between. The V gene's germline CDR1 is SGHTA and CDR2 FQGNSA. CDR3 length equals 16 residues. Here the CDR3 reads CASSAGISRGDYGYTF. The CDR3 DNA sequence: TGTGCCAGCAGCGCCGGTATATCCAGGGGAGACTATGGCTACACCTTC.